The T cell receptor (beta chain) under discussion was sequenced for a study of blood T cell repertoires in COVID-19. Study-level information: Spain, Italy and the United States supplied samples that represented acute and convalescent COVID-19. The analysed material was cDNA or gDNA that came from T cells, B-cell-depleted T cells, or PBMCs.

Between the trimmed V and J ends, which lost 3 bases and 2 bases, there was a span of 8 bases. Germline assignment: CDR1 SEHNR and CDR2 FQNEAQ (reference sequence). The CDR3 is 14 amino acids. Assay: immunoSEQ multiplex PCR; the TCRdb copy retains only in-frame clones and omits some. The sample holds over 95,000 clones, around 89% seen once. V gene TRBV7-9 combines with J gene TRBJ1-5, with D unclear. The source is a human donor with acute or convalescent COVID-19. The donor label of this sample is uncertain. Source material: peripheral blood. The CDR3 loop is CASSLAGGNQPQHF. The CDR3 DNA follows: TGTGCCAGCAGCTTGGCGGGCGGCAATCAGCCCCAGCATTTT.